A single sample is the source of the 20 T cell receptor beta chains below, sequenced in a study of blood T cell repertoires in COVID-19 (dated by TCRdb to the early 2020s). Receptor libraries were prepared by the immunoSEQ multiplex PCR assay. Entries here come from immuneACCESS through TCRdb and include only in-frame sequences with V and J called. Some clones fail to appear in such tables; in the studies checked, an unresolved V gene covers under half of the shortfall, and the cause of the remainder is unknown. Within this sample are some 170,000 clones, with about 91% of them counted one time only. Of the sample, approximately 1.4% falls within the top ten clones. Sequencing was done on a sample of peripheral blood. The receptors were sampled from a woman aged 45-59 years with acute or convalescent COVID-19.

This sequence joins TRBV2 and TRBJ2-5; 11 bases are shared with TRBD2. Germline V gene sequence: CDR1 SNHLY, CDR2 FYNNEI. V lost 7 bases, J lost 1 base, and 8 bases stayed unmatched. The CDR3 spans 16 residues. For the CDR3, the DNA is TGTGCCAGCAACCAGCAACTAGCGGGAGCCCAAGAGACCCAGTACTTC. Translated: CASNQQLAGAQETQYF.

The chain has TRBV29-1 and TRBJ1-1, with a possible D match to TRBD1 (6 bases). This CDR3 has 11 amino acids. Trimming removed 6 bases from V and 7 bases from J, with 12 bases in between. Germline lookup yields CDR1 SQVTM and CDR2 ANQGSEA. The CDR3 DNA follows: TGCAGCGTCGAAACAGGGCTTGAAGCTTTCTTT. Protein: CSVETGLEAFF.

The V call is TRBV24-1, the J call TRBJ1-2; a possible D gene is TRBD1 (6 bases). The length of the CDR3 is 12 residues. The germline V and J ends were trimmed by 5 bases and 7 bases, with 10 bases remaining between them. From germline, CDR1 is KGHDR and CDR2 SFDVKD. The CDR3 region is CATSGGLGGYTF. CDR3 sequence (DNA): TGTGCCACCAGTGGGGGGCTGGGTGGCTACACCTTC.

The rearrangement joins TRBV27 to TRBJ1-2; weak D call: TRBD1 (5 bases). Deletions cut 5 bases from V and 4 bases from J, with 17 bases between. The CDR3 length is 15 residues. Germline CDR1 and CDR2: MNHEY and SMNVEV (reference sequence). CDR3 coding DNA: TGTGCCAGCAGTCCTCTGGGTGGGGCGCTCTATGGCTACACCTTC. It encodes CASSPLGGALYGYTF.

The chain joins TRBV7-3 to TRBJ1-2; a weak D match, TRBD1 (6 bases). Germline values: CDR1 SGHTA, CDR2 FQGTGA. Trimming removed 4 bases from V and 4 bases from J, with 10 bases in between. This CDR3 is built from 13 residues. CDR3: CASSYQGSYGYTF. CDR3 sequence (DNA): TGTGCCAGCAGCTATCAGGGGAGCTATGGCTACACCTTC.

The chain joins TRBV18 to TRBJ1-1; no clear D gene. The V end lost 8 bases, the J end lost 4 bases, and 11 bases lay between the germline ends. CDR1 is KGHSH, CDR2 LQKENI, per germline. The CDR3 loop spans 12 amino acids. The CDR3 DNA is TGTGCCAGCACTCCGGGGTCCACTGAAGCTTTCTTT. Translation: CASTPGSTEAFF.

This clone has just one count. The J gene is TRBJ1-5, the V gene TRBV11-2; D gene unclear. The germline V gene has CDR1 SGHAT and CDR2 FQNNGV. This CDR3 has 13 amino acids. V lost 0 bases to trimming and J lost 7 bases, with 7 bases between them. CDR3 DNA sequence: TGTGCCAGCAGCTTAGAAATTAGCCAGCCCCAGCATTTT. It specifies CASSLEISQPQHF.

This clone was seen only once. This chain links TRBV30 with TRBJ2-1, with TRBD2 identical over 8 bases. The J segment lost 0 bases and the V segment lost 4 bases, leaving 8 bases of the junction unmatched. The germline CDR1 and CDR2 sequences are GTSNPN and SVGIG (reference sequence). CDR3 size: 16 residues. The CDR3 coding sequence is TGTGCCTGGATCAGCCTAGCGGGCCCCTCCTACAATGAGCAGTTCTTC. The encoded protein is CAWISLAGPSYNEQFF.

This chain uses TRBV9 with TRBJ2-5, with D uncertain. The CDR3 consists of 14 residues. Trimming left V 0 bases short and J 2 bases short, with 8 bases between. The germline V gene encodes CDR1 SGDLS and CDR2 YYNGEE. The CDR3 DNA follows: TGTGCCAGCAGCGTAGGAAACCTACAAGAGACCCAGTACTTC. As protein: CASSVGNLQETQYF. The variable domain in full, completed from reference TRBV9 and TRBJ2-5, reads DSGVTQTPKHLITATGQRVTLRCSPRSGDLSVYWYQQSLDQGLQFLIQYYNGEERAKGNILERFSAQQFPDLHSELNLSSLELGDSALYFCASSVGNLQETQYFGPGTRLLVL.

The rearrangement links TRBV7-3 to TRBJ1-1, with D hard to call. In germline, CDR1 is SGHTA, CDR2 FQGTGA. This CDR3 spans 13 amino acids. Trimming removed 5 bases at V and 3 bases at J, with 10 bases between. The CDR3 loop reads CASSREPDTEAFF. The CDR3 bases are TGTGCCAGCAGCCGGGAGCCGGACACTGAAGCTTTCTTT.

CDR3 DNA: TGTGCCAGCAGCGCCCCTGTTCACAATGAGCAGTTCTTC. It yields the protein CASSAPVHNEQFF. The chain couples TRBV9 to TRBJ2-1; D is ambiguous. There are 13 residues in the CDR3. V lost 3 bases and J lost 5, with 9 bases in between. Germline CDR1 and CDR2: SGDLS and YYNGEE.

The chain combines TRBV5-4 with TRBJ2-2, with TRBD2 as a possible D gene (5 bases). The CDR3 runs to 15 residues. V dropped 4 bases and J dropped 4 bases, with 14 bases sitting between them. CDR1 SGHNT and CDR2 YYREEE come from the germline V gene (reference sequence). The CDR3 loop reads CASSPWGEGTGELFF. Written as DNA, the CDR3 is TGTGCCAGCAGCCCGTGGGGTGAGGGCACCGGGGAGCTGTTTTTT. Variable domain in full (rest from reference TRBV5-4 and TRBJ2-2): ETGVTQSPTHLIKTRGQQVTLRCSSQSGHNTVSWYQQALGQGPQFIFQYYREEENGRGNFPPRFSGLQFPNYSSELNVNALELDDSALYLCASSPWGEGTGELFFGEGSRLTVL.

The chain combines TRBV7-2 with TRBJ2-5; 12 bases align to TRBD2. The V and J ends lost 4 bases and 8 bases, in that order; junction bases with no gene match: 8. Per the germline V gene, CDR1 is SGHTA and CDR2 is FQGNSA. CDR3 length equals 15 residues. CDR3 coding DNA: TGTGCCAGCAGCTGGACTAGCGGGGAGGGGGAAACCCAGTACTTC. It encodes CASSWTSGEGETQYF.

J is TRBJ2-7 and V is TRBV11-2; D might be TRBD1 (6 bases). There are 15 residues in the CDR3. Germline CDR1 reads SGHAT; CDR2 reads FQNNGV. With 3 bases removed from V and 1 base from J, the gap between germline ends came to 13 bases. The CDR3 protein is CASSFGQTWSYEQYF. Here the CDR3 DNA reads TGTGCCAGCAGCTTTGGACAGACGTGGTCCTACGAGCAGTACTTC.

The CDR3 region has the DNA TGTGCCTGGAATAGGGACAGACCTTATGGCTACACCTTC. This translates into CAWNRDRPYGYTF. V and J are TRBV30 and TRBJ1-2; TRBD1 matches at 7 bases. Per germline, CDR1 GTSNPN and CDR2 SVGIG (reference sequence). CDR3 size: 13 residues. The junction had 7 bases not matched to a gene; V was cut back by 4 bases and J by 5 bases. Based on the CDR3 plus reference TRBV30 and TRBJ1-2, the full variable domain is SQTIHQWPATLVQPVGSPLSLECTVEGTSNPNLYWYRQAAGRGLQLLFYSVGIGQISSEVPQNLSASRPQDRQFILSSKKLLLSDSGFYLCAWNRDRPYGYTFGSGTRLTVV.

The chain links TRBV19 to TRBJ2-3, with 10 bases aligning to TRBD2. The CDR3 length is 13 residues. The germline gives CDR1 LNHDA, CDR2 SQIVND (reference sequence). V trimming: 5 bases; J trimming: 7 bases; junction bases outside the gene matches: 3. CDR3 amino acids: CASSLLAGYTQYF. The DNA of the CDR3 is TGTGCCAGTAGTTTACTAGCGGGGTATACGCAGTATTTT.

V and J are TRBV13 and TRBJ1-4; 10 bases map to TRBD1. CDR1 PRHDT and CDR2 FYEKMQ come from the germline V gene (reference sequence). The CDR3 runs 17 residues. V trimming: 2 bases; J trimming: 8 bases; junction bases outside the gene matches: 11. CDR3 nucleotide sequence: TGTGCCAGCAGCTTACGACCCCCGCGGACAGGGGGAGAAAAACTGTTTTTT. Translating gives CASSLRPPRTGGEKLFF.

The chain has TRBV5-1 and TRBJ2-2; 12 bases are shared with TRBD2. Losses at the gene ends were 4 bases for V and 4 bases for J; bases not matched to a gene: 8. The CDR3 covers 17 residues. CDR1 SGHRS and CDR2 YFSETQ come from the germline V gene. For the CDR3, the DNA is TGCGCCAGCAGCCCGGACCTAGCGGGGGGGGGCACCGGGGAGCTGTTTTTT. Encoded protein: CASSPDLAGGGTGELFF.

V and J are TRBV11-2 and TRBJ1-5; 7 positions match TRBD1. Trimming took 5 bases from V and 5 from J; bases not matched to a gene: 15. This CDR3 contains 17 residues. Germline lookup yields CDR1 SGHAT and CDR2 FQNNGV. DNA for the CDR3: TGTGCCAGCAGCCCCCCAGCTGGACAGGCCCCGGATCAGCCCCAGCATTTT. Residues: CASSPPAGQAPDQPQHF.

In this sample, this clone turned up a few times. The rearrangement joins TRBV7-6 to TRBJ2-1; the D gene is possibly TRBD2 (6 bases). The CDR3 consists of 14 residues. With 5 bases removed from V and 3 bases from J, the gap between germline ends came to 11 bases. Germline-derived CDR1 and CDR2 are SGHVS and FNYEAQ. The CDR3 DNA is TGTGCCAGCAGCCCGGGGGTGGACTACAATGAGCAGTTCTTC. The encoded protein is CASSPGVDYNEQFF.